The clone carrying this T cell receptor beta chain was observed at least ten times. Its antigen is as yet unknown. The data derive from a study of T cells after yellow fever vaccination. The germline gives CDR1 SGHRS, CDR2 YFSETQ. Trimming took off 3 bases at V and 1 base at J, with 7 bases between the two ends. The CDR3 is made up of 13 amino acids. TCRdb re-derived calls from the 5' RACE reads in MiXCR, one entry per CDR3 protein. The sample holds about 160,000 distinct CDR3 sequences; around 7% are singletons and the top ten take approximately 2.5%. General observations from the study: The bulk population could contribute abundant contaminating clonotypes to FACS-sorted repertoires.

The source material was CD4+ T cells sorted from PBMCs, sampled more than 4 days after the first yellow fever vaccination. The receptor's source is a man aged 18-30 years who received the YFV17D yellow fever vaccine. The chain links TRBV5-1 to TRBJ1-1; unclear D gene. The CDR3 is CASSSQTNTEAFF. The CDR3, as DNA: TGCGCCAGCAGCTCACAGACGAACACTGAAGCTTTCTTT. Together with reference TRBV5-1 and TRBJ1-1, the CDR3 gives the full variable domain: KAGVTQTPRYLIKTRGQQVTLSCSPISGHRSVSWYQQTPGQGLQFLFEYFSETQRNKGNFPGRFSGRQFSNSRSEMNVSTLELGDSALYLCASSSQTNTEAFFGQGTRLTVV.